The next 24 T cell receptor beta chains were all read from a single sample in a study of OX40 agonist ivuxolimab in advanced cancers. Profiled with immunoSEQ multiplex PCR; TCRdb holds only in-frame clones, not every one. The repertoire includes fewer than 70,000 clones, around nine tenths of them detected once, and approximately 0.78% sits in the top ten. This specimen consisted of CD4+ or CD8+ T cells sorted from blood, obtained in a trial of the OX40 agonist ivuxolimab. The receptors derive from an adult with an advanced solid tumor such as melanoma, head and neck, liver or kidney cancer.

This clone was recorded only once. The chain couples TRBV6-6 to TRBJ2-7, with D maybe TRBD1 (6 bases). The CDR3 is 15 residues long. Germline V gene data show CDR1 as MNHNY and CDR2 as SVGAGI (reference sequence). The V end was cut by 0 bases, the J end by 4 bases, with 13 bases between. The CDR3 region has the DNA TGTGCCAGCAGTTACTCGACCAGGGGCTTATACGAGCAGTACTTC. As protein: CASSYSTRGLYEQYF.

The chain recombines TRBV5-5 with TRBJ2-2; D is possibly TRBD1 or TRBD2 (6 bases each). Trimming stripped 3 bases from V and 5 bases from J, with 14 bases between. Germline CDR1 reads SGHKS; CDR2 reads YYEKEE (reference sequence). The CDR3 is 15 residues long. The CDR3 sequence is CASSSLGGRTGELFF. Here the CDR3 DNA reads TGTGCCAGCAGCTCGTTGGGGGGCAGGACCGGGGAGCTGTTTTTT.

In its sample, this clone was seen a few times. V and J are TRBV2 and TRBJ2-1; the D call may be TRBD1 or TRBD2 (5 bases each). The CDR3 covers 13 residues. The germline CDR1 and CDR2 sequences are SNHLY and FYNNEI. V lost 7 bases, J lost 9 bases, and 16 bases lay in between. The CDR3 DNA reads TGTGCCAGCACCGGGACGGAAGCAAGTGAGCAGTTCTTC. Translated: CASTGTEASEQFF.

This chain links TRBV5-1 with TRBJ1-2; a possible D gene is TRBD1 (6 bases). This CDR3 region has 16 residues. Germline loops: CDR1 SGHRS, CDR2 YFSETQ. V was cut by 7 bases and J by 0 bases, with 19 bases left in between. The CDR3 is CASASGGKEANYGYTF. For the CDR3, the DNA is TGCGCCAGCGCCTCGGGGGGCAAGGAGGCTAACTATGGCTACACCTTC.

J is TRBJ2-2 and V is TRBV5-1, with a weak D call TRBD1 (6 bases). Germline assignment: CDR1 SGHRS and CDR2 YFSETQ. The CDR3 extends over 16 amino acids. Between the trimmed V and J ends, which lost 4 bases and 3 bases, there was a span of 16 bases. The DNA for the CDR3 is TGCGCCAGCAGCCCGATTTCGACAGGAGACACCGGGGAGCTGTTTTTT. It specifies CASSPISTGDTGELFF. The whole variable domain, remainder taken from reference TRBV5-1 and TRBJ2-2, is KAGVTQTPRYLIKTRGQQVTLSCSPISGHRSVSWYQQTPGQGLQFLFEYFSETQRNKGNFPGRFSGRQFSNSRSEMNVSTLELGDSALYLCASSPISTGDTGELFFGEGSRLTVL.

The chain has TRBV19 and TRBJ2-3; the match to TRBD2 covers 8 bases. Germline values: CDR1 LNHDA, CDR2 SQIVND (reference sequence). The CDR3 spans 14 residues. V lost 2 bases to trimming and J lost 3 bases; unmatched junction nucleotides: 1. As DNA, the CDR3 is TGTGCCAGTAGTATAAGCGGGGGTACAGATACGCAGTATTTT. Protein sequence: CASSISGGTDTQYF.

V usage is TRBV6-5 and J usage is TRBJ2-4; 7 bases align to TRBD1. V gave up 8 bases and J gave up 0 bases; unmatched junction bases: 7. Looked up from germline, CDR1 is MNHEY and CDR2 is SVGAGI. The CDR3 has 15 amino acids. The CDR3 region has the DNA TGTGCCAGCGGGGACAGCGAACTAGCCAAAAACATTCAGTACTTC. Encoded protein: CASGDSELAKNIQYF.

This chain connects TRBV11-2 to TRBJ2-2; the D gene is possibly TRBD2 (7 bases). V lost 5 bases and J 8 bases, leaving 12 bases between the germline ends. CDR3 length equals 13 residues. Germline V gives CDR1 SGHAT, CDR2 FQNNGV. CDR3 sequence (DNA): TGTGCCAGCAGCCGGGGGGCATTAGGGGAGCTGTTTTTT. Translation: CASSRGALGELFF. The full variable domain, in which reference TRBV11-2 and TRBJ2-2 provide the parts outside the CDR3, is EAGVAQSPRYKIIEKRQSVAFWCNPISGHATLYWYQQILGQGPKLLIQFQNNGVVDDSQLPKDRFSAERLKGVDSTLKIQPAKLEDSAVYLCASSRGALGELFFGEGSRLTVL.

The CDR3 DNA is TGTGCCAGCTCACCCACGGGCGGGGGGGAACAAGAGACCCAGTACTTC. It translates to CASSPTGGGEQETQYF. This chain joins TRBV28 and TRBJ2-5, with 9 bases fitting TRBD2. Germline V gene sequence: CDR1 MDHEN, CDR2 SYDVKM. The V and J ends lost 8 bases and 2 bases, in that order; junction bases with no gene match: 12. This CDR3 region has 16 residues.

Only one count was recorded for this clone. The chain carries TRBV7-9 and TRBJ1-5; tentative D call: TRBD1 (5 bases). Deletions cut 0 bases from V and 7 bases from J, with 13 bases between. Germline CDR1 is SEHNR and CDR2 is FQNEAQ (reference sequence). The CDR3 totals 15 residues. The CDR3 here is CASSLAGRVRQPQHF. The CDR3 region has the DNA TGTGCCAGCAGCTTAGCCGGCAGGGTTAGGCAGCCCCAGCATTTT.

V and J are TRBV19 and TRBJ1-1; D is uncertain. Germline V CDR1 and CDR2: LNHDA, SQIVND (reference sequence). The CDR3 length is 14 residues. V was cut by 1 base and J by 1 base, with 7 bases left in between. CDR3 DNA sequence: TGTGCCAGTAGTATAGTCCCCAAGAACACTGAAGCTTTCTTT. This sequence encodes CASSIVPKNTEAFF.

This clone was observed a single time. CDR3 residues: CASSYRYGYTF. DNA of the CDR3: TGTGCCAGCAGTTACAGATATGGCTACACCTTC. The chain carries TRBV6-1 and TRBJ1-2; D is unclear. Germline CDR1 MNHNS, CDR2 SASEGT. The CDR3 consists of 11 residues. The ends were cut back, 5 bases at V and 5 bases at J, with 6 bases in the middle.

This chain uses TRBV15 with TRBJ2-7, with D maybe TRBD2 (6 bases). The CDR3 totals 12 residues. Trimming took 8 bases from V and 2 from J, leaving 10 bases between them. Germline assignment: CDR1 LNHNV and CDR2 YYDKDF (reference sequence). The CDR3 sequence: CATGREPYEQYF. The CDR3 bases are TGTGCCACCGGGCGGGAACCCTACGAGCAGTACTTC.

The chain recombines TRBV6-1 with TRBJ2-3; 9 bases agree with TRBD1. Looked up from germline, CDR1 is MNHNS and CDR2 is SASEGT. Trimming took 1 base from V and 4 from J; bases not matched to a gene: 9. This CDR3 has 17 residues. In nucleotides, the CDR3 is TGTGCCAGCAGTGAAGGGACAGGGGCGGTTGTATCAGATACGCAGTATTTT. The encoded protein is CASSEGTGAVVSDTQYF.

This chain joins TRBV19 and TRBJ2-1, with 8 bases identical to TRBD2. The V gene's germline CDR1 is LNHDA and CDR2 SQIVND (reference sequence). V dropped 6 bases and J dropped 7; count of bases not matched to a gene: 11. The CDR3 extends over 15 amino acids. The CDR3 sequence: CASSSRTSPGNEQFF. CDR3 coding DNA: TGTGCCAGTAGCTCCCGGACTAGCCCTGGGAATGAGCAGTTCTTC.

This clone has only a few counts. The CDR3, as DNA: TGTGCCAGCAGCATCGATGGACAGGGCGATGAGCAGTTCTTC. Amino acids: CASSIDGQGDEQFF. The chain combines TRBV5-4 with TRBJ2-1; 8 bases fit TRBD1. V gave up 4 bases and J gave up 8 bases; unmatched junction bases: 8. This CDR3 region has 14 residues. Per the germline V gene, CDR1 is SGHNT and CDR2 is YYREEE (reference sequence). Looking up the rest from reference TRBV5-4 and TRBJ2-1 gives the full variable domain: ETGVTQSPTHLIKTRGQQVTLRCSSQSGHNTVSWYQQALGQGPQFIFQYYREEENGRGNFPPRFSGLQFPNYSSELNVNALELDDSALYLCASSIDGQGDEQFFGPGTRLTVL.

The chain couples TRBV28 to TRBJ1-4, with a weak D call TRBD1 (5 bases). Germline loops: CDR1 MDHEN, CDR2 SYDVKM. V gave up 7 bases and J gave up 8 bases, with 14 bases separating them. There are 13 residues in the CDR3. The DNA of the CDR3 is TGTGCCAGCACTTCGGCGGGGCAGGAAAAACTGTTTTTT. Residues: CASTSAGQEKLFF.

This clone showed up just a few times. The chain uses TRBV5-5 and TRBJ1-2, with D possibly being TRBD1 (5 bases). Germline-derived CDR1 and CDR2 are SGHKS and YYEKEE (reference sequence). The CDR3 totals 13 residues. V was shortened by 4 bases and J by 4 bases, with 11 bases between the two germline ends. The CDR3 region is CASSLQDFYGYTF. DNA of the CDR3: TGTGCCAGCAGCCTACAGGATTTCTATGGCTACACCTTC.

This chain uses TRBV6-5 with TRBJ2-7; TRBD2 agrees at 11 bases. J was trimmed by 4 bases and V by 4 bases; bases with no gene match: 6. The CDR3 covers 15 residues. CDR1 MNHEY and CDR2 SVGAGI come from the germline V gene. CDR3 DNA: TGTGCCAGCAGTTCCGGGACTAGCGGACCATACGAGCAGTACTTC. Residues: CASSSGTSGPYEQYF.

This chain links TRBV19 with TRBJ1-2, with D possibly being TRBD1 (6 bases). Germline CDR1 reads LNHDA; CDR2 reads SQIVND (reference sequence). V was pared by 7 bases and J by 11 bases, with 20 bases between. CDR3 length equals 13 residues. The CDR3 nucleotides are TGTGCCAGTACCCCGGAACAGGGATACGGATACACCTTC. It translates to CASTPEQGYGYTF. Variable domain in full (rest from reference TRBV19 and TRBJ1-2): DGGITQSPKYLFRKEGQNVTLSCEQNLNHDAMYWYRQDPGQGLRLIYYSQIVNDFQKGDIAEGYSVSREKKESFPLTVTSAQKNPTAFYLCASTPEQGYGYTFGSGTRLTVV.

V gene TRBV18 combines with J gene TRBJ1-3, with D uncertain. Deletions cut 3 bases from V and 0 bases from J, with 12 bases between. The CDR3 runs 16 residues. Looked up from germline, CDR1 is KGHSH and CDR2 is LQKENI. CDR3 amino acids: CASSPLDSYSGNTIYF. The CDR3 DNA sequence: TGTGCCAGCTCACCGCTTGACTCCTACTCTGGAAACACCATATATTTT.

V is TRBV21-1 and J is TRBJ1-6. TRBV21-1 is described as a pseudogene. The CDR3 extends over 14 amino acids. The CDR3 here is CASSRSRFNSPLHF. For the CDR3, the DNA is TGTGCCAGCAGCAGGAGTCGGTTCAATTCACCCCTCCACTTT.

This chain connects TRBV5-4 to TRBJ2-5; possible D gene TRBD1, 5 bases. The germline V gene encodes CDR1 SGHNT and CDR2 YYREEE (reference sequence). V was trimmed by 0 bases and J by 3 bases, leaving 6 bases between them. The CDR3 covers 13 residues. For the CDR3, the DNA is TGTGCCAGCAGCTTGGGCAGGGAAGAGACCCAGTACTTC. This gives the protein CASSLGREETQYF.

In DNA, the CDR3 is TGTGCCAGCAGCCTGGGACTAGCGGGGGGGTACGGCGAGCAGTTCTTC. It translates to CASSLGLAGGYGEQFF. The V call is TRBV6-6, the J call TRBJ2-1, with 16 bases that match TRBD2. This CDR3 is built from 16 residues. V gave up 6 bases and J gave up 10 bases; unmatched junction bases: 9. The germline V gene encodes CDR1 MNHNY and CDR2 SVGAGI (reference sequence).